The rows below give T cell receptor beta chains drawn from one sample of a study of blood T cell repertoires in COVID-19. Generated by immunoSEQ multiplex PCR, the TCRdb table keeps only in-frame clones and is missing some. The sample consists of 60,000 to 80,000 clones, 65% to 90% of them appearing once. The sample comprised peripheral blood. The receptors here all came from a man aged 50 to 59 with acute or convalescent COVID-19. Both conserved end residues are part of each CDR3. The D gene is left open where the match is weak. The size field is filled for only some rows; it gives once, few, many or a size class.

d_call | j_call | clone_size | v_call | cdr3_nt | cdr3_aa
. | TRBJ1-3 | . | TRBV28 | TGTGCCAGCAGTAATCTGAGGGTCTCGGGAAACACCATATATTTT | CASSNLRVSGNTIYF
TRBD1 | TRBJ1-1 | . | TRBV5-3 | TGTGCCAGAAGCTTTGGACAGGTGGAGACTGAAGCTTTCTTT | CARSFGQVETEAFF
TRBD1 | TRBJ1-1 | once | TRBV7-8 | TGTGCCAGCAGCTTAGACAGGGGGCTGGGAGCGAACACTGAAGCTTTCTTT | CASSLDRGLGANTEAFF
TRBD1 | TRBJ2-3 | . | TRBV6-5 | TGTGCCAGCAGTCGACAGGGGGTGGGAACAGATACGCAGTATTTT | CASSRQGVGTDTQYF
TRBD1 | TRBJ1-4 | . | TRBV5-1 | TGCGCCAGCAGCTTCGGACAGGGGAGTCGTGAAAAACTGTTTTTT | CASSFGQGSREKLFF
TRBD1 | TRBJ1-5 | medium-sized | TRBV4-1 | TGCGCCAGCAGCCAAGTCGGGACAGGGGGAAGTCAGCCCCAGCATTTT | CASSQVGTGGSQPQHF
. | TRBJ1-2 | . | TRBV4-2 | TGTGCCAGCAGCCAAGTTGGGGCGAATGATGGCTACACCTTC | CASSQVGANDGYTF
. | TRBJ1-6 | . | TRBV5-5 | TGTGCCAGCAGCTTTCAAGGACAGCTGAATTCACCCCTCCACTTT | CASSFQGQLNSPLHF
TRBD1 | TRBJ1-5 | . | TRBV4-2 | TGTGCCAGCAGCCAAGAGGGAGCTGACCGGGACAGAAGAAATCAGCCCCAGCATTTT | CASSQEGADRDRRNQPQHF
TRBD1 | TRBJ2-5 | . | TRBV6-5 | TGTGCCAGCAGCAAGATCGACAGGGCTGGGGAGACCCAGTACTTC | CASSKIDRAGETQYF
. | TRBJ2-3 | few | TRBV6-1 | TGTGCCAGCAGTGAAGCGGGGGGATCGGGCACAGATACGCAGTATTTT | CASSEAGGSGTDTQYF
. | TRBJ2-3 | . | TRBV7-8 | TGTGCCAGCAGCCCCACTCCGGGGGGCTTCGATACGCAGTATTTT | CASSPTPGGFDTQYF
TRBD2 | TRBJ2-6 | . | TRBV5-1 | TGCGCCAGCAGCTTGGCGGGGCCCCTAGCGGGGGGCGGCTCTGGGGCCAACGTCCTGACTTTC | CASSLAGPLAGGGSGANVLTF
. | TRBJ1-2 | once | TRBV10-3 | TGTGCCGCCAGGGTGAACTATGGCTACACCTTC | CAARVNYGYTF
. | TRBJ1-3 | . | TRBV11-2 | TGTGCCAGCAGCTTAGTAGGAAACACCATATATTTT | CASSLVGNTIYF
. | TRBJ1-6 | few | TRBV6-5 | TGTGCCAGTAGGACAGTTTATAATTCACCCCTCCACTTT | CASRTVYNSPLHF
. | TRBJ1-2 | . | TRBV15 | TGTGCCACCAGCAGAGATCCAGAACCAAATGGCTACACCTTC | CATSRDPEPNGYTF
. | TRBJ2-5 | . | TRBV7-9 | TGTGCCAGCAGCGGGGGGGGCGGGGAGACCCAGTACTTC | CASSGGGGETQYF
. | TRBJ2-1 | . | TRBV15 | TGTGCCACCGTTCGTGTCCAGGGGCACAATGAGCAGTTCTTC | CATVRVQGHNEQFF
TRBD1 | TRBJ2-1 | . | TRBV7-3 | TGTGCCAGCAGCTTATTGGGACAGGGTGACAATGAGCAGTTCTTC | CASSLLGQGDNEQFF
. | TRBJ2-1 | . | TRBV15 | TGTGCCACCAGCAGAGGACGACAGTACAATGAGCAGTTCTTC | CATSRGRQYNEQFF
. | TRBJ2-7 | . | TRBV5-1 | TGCGCCAGCAGCCTAACCCAACAGAGTAGGCAGTACTTC | CASSLTQQSRQYF